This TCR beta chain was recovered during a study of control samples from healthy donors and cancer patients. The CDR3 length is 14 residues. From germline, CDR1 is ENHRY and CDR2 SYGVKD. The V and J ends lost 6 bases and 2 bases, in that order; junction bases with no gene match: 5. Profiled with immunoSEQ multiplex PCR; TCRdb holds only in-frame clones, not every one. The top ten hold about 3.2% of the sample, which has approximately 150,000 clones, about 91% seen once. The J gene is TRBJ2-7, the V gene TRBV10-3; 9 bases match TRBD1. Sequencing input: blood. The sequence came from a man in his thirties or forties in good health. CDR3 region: CAISSGTGTYEQYF. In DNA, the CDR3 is TGTGCCATCAGCTCCGGGACAGGGACCTACGAGCAGTACTTC.